This T cell receptor (beta chain) was retrieved from a study of T cells in Graves' hyperthyroidism and ophthalmopathy (dated by TCRdb to 2018 to 2020). About the study as a whole: Peripheral blood was collected at initial diagnosis, before any treatment. For training and testing, the approximately 92 patients in the discovery cohort were randomly divided in a 7:3 ratio. After sampling, hyperthyroidism patients received methimazole starting at 30 mg daily, and ophthalmopathy patients received high-dose intravenous methylprednisolone. TCR V-J signatures able to tell the groups apart were searched for in a discovery cohort of approximately 95 patients, of whom over 40 had Graves' ophthalmopathy and more than 55 had stable Graves' hyperthyroidism. Thyroid tissue and blood T-cell repertoires from over 5 Graves' hyperthyroidism patients were also compared in the study. The paper reports TCR Vbeta CDR3 sequencing of roughly 140 peripheral blood samples: fewer than 50 ophthalmopathy, under 80 hyperthyroidism and about 17 progressor patients. Whether ophthalmopathy could be predicted prospectively was tested in an independent validation cohort made up of roughly 20 hyperthyroidism patients plus 17 patients who later progressed to ophthalmopathy.

Stable Graves' hyperthyroidism was defined as no progression to ophthalmopathy during 18 months of follow-up. The hyperthyroidism patients were between 18 and 65 years old and newly diagnosed, with a disease duration of less than 2 months. Any patient with an uncontrolled infection, another autoimmune disease, pregnancy or lactation was excluded. Clinical symptoms, serum thyroxine and TRAb, thyroid ultrasound, and orbital computed tomography formed the basis for the diagnoses. Ficoll-Paque density gradient centrifugation was used to isolate PBMCs from about 9.4 ml of fresh peripheral blood. Total RNA was extracted with Trizol reagent, and quality was checked on an Agilent 2100 Bioanalyzer. Findings and caveats that apply to the study as a whole: Ophthalmopathy was separated from stable hyperthyroidism by a 13 V-J signature model, with around 90% sensitivity and roughly 84% specificity obtained in cross-validation and 80%/75% obtained in testing. Sample size was not statistically predetermined, and blinding of investigators to group allocation was not performed. Most expanded thyroid clonotypes (frequency above 0.001) were also detected in blood, suggesting blood repertoires may reflect thyroid immune responses. During validation, the model predicted progression to ophthalmopathy a median of around 7 months ahead of onset, with roughly 65% sensitivity and 72% to 85% specificity.

TCR beta CDR3 regions were amplified from RNA transcripts. The TCR CDR3 was subjected to a first round of RT-PCR using the HTBI primer set and the Qiagen OneStep RT-PCR kit. The libraries were constructed in a second round of multiplex PCR and then size-selected and purified. Libraries were sequenced paired-end with 100 bp reads on an Illumina HiSeq2000. In the original analysis: SOAPnuke was used to process the raw data, removing reads that contained adapters or uncalled bases, had a mean Phred below 15, or lacked an exact match to the constant primer or identifier. High-quality paired reads were merged using COPE v1.2.5, and each unique nucleotide sequence was defined as a clonotype. Clonotypes were aligned to IMGT TRBV, TRBD and TRBJ reference segments using MiTCR v1.1. Only V-J combinations with frequency above 0.0001, covering 99.2% of repertoires, were analysed. A TCS score was defined as the ratio between F50 (clonal expansion) and ExV (chaos), using BLOSUM62-based TCRdist between CDR3 peptides within each V-J. Welch's t-statistics and random forest reduced around 510 V-J features to some 14, which were used in a naive Bayes classifier (R e1071). Thyroid-blood repertoire similarity was quantified with the Morisita-Horn index. The public reads were run again by TCRdb, first through fastp at Q25 and then through MiXCR, and only productive beta chains were kept. When rows share a CDR3 protein, they turn into one entry using the most common DNA and genes. TCRdb's processing, not the authors' own work, is the source of the V and J calls. Across this sample there are around 800,000 distinct CDR3 sequences, with roughly 37% seen only once. Together, the top ten hold 8.9% of the sample.

This clonotype was counted between two and nine times. Its antigen is not yet known. No base-level quality is on record; no much larger clone is a single base apart. From a lookup of the germline V gene (reference sequence), CDR1 and CDR2 are SGHNT and YYREEE. Measured from the cysteine to the phenylalanine, the CDR3 is 15 residues long. Only the CDR3 portion is preserved as DNA: 45 bases, with reading frame beginning at the first base. V ends up 4 bases short and J 11 bases short, with an unmatched junction base count of 8. The sample comprised blood. The chain uses TRBV5-4 and TRBJ1-6; 11 of the junction bases match TRBD1. The clonotype comes from a man aged 18 to 29 with Graves' hyperthyroidism. The nucleotides read TGTGCCAGCAGCGGAGCCGGGACAGGGGGTACACCCCTCCACTTT. Its protein product is CASSGAGTGGTPLHF. The entire variable domain, with the stretches around the CDR3 drawn from the reference TRBV5-4 and TRBJ1-6 proteins, is ETGVTQSPTHLIKTRGQQVTLRCSSQSGHNTVSWYQQALGQGPQFIFQYYREEENGRGNFPPRFSGLQFPNYSSELNVNALELDDSALYLCASSGAGTGGTPLHFGNGTRLTVT.